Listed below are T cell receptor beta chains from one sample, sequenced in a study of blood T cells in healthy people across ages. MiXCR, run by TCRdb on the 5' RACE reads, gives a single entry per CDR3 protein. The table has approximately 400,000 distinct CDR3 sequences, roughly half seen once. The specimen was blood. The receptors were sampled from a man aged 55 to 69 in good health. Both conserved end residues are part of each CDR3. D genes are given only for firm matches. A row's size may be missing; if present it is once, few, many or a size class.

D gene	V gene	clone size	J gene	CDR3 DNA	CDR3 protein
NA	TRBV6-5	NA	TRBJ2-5	TGTGCCAGCGGTTACGCGGTGGGAGAGACCCAGTACTTC	CASGYAVGETQYF
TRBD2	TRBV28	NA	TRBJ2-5	TGTGCCAGCAGTTCCCGGGGGGAGGGCAAGACCCAGTACTTC	CASSSRGEGKTQYF
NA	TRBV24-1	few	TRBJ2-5	TGTGCCACCAGTGATTTAGGCGGCGATAGAAAGACCCAGTACTTC	CATSDLGGDRKTQYF
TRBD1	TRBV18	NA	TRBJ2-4	TGTGCCAGCTCACCACGGGACAGGGTCAAAAACATTCAGTACTTC	CASSPRDRVKNIQYF
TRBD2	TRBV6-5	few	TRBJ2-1	TGTGCCAGCAAAAACGGACTAGCGGTCCATGAGCAGTTCTTC	CASKNGLAVHEQFF
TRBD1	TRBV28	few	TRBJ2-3	TGTGCCAGCAGTAGTGGAAGGGACAGGGTCACAGATACGCAGTATTTT	CASSSGRDRVTDTQYF
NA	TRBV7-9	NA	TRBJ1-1	TGTGCCAGCAGCCACCCCGGACAGTTTAACACTGAAGCTTTCTTT	CASSHPGQFNTEAFF
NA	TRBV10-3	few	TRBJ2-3	TGTGCCATCAGCCAAGCTAGTAGCACAGATACGCAGTATTTT	CAISQASSTDTQYF
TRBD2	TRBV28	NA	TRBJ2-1	TGTGCCAGCAGTTCGCCCTGGGGCGGGAGGGGCTACAATGAGCAGTTCTTC	CASSSPWGGRGYNEQFF
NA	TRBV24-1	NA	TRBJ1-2	TGTGCCACCAGTGAGGAGGGAAGGACCTATGGCTACACCTTC	CATSEEGRTYGYTF
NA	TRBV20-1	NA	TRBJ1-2	TGCAGTGCTAGAGTGAGGAGGACCCTGGTGTATGGCTACACCTTC	CSARVRRTLVYGYTF
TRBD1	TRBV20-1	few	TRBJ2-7	TGCACCGCCAAACAGGGGACCTACGAGCAGTACTTC	CTAKQGTYEQYF
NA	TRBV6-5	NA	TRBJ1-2	TGTGCCAGCAGCCCTTCCCGGGACGGCTACACCTTC	CASSPSRDGYTF
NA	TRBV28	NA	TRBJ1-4	TGTGCCAGCAGTTTCCTGGACACGGCGGTCGGAGCTGAAAAACTGTTTTTT	CASSFLDTAVGAEKLFF
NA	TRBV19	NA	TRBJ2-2	TGTGCCAGTAGTCTGTACACCGGGGAGCTGTTTTTT	CASSLYTGELFF
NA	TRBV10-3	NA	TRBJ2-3	TGTGCCATCAGTGTTAATAGCGCCACTAGCACAGATACGCAGTATTTT	CAISVNSATSTDTQYF
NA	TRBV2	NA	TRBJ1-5	TGTGCCAGCAGCAAGACATATAGCAATCAGCCCCAGCATTTT	CASSKTYSNQPQHF
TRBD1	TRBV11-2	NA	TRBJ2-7	TGTGCCAGCAGCCACTTGAGGACAGGGGGCTACGAGCAGTACTTC	CASSHLRTGGYEQYF
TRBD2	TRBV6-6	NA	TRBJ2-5	TGTGCCAGCAGTAACCGGCAGGGGACTAGCGGGATAAATGAGCAGTACTTC	CASSNRQGTSGINEQYF
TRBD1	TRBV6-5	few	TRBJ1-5	TGTGCCAGCAGAACAGGGGGCAATCAGCCCCAGCATTTT	CASRTGGNQPQHF
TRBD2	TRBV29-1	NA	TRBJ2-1	TGCAGCGTTGCTGGGCTAGCGGGGGGGGGTAAGTTCTTC	CSVAGLAGGGKFF
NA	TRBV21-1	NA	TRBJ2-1	TGTGCCAGCAGCGGGACGGGACCCCGGGGGAAGGATGAGCAGTTCTTC	CASSGTGPRGKDEQFF
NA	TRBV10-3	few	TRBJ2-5	TGTGCCATCAGACCAGGGGGGCAAGAGACCCAGTACTTC	CAIRPGGQETQYF
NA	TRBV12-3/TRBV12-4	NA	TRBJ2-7	TGTGCCAGCAGTTTAACGGACGAGAGCTCCTACGAGCAGTACTTC	CASSLTDESSYEQYF
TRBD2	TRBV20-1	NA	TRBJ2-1	TGCAGTGCTAGAGATCCGCTAGCGGGAGGTAATGAGCAGTTCTTC	CSARDPLAGGNEQFF
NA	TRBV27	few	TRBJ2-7	TGTGCCAGCAGTATCCGGGACGTGTACGAGCAGTACTTC	CASSIRDVYEQYF
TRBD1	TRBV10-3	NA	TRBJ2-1	TGTGCCATCAGTGAGGATAACAGGGGGCGGGGTGAGCAGTTCTTC	CAISEDNRGRGEQFF
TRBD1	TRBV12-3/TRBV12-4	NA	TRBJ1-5	TGTGCCAGCAGAGGCCCGGACAGGGGTAGCAATCAGCCCCAGCATTTT	CASRGPDRGSNQPQHF
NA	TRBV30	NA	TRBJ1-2	TGTGCCTGGAGTGTTTTGAGCTATGGCTACACCTTC	CAWSVLSYGYTF
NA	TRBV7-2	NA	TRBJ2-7	TGTGCCAGCAGCCCCGACAGGCTTTTTTACTACGAGCAGTACTTC	CASSPDRLFYYEQYF
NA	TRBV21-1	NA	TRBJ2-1	TGTGCCAGCAGCTCAGCGGGAGTCACCTACAATGAGCAGTTCTTC	CASSSAGVTYNEQFF
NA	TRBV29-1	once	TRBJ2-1	TGCAGCTTGACGGCTTACAATGAGCAGTTCTTC	CSLTAYNEQFF
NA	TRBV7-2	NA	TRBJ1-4	TGTGCCAGCAGCTTAACTAATGAAAAACTGTTTTTT	CASSLTNEKLFF
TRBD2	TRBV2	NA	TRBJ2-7	TGTGCCAGCAAAGGTAGCGGGAGCTCCTACGAGCAGTACTTC	CASKGSGSSYEQYF
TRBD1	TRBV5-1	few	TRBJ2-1	TGCGCCAGCAGCTCGACGGGACAGGGGGCCCATGAGCAGTTCTTC	CASSSTGQGAHEQFF
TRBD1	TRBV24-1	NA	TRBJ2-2	TGTGCCACCAGTGCAAAAGGACAGGGGCGGTCCGGGGAGCTGTTTTTT	CATSAKGQGRSGELFF
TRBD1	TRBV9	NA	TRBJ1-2	TGTGCCAGCGGTACAGGGACAGCTGGTGGCTACACCTTC	CASGTGTAGGYTF
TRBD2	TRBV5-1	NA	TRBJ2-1	TGCGCCAGCAGCTCTAGCGGGAGGGTGGAGAATGAGCAGTTCTTC	CASSSSGRVENEQFF